This TCR beta chain appears in the sequencing data of a study of early stage breast cancer tumors (dated by TCRdb to 2017 to 2019). Regarding the study in general: Of the 16 invasive breast tumors, roughly eleven were found to be estrogen receptor-positive, progesterone receptor-positive and HER2-negative. Of the approximately twelve ER+/PR+/HER2- tumors, eight were classified as invasive ductal carcinomas and four as invasive lobular carcinomas. On average, each sample had roughly 9.5-fold read coverage. The samples as a whole yielded a few million detected templates, corresponding to around 1,100,000 unique clonotypes. What the authors observed across the whole study: Repertoires from blood and normal breast were more alike than repertoires from blood and tumor, and in 14 of 16 patients, comparing each tissue with blood separated tumor from normal. Chain pairing and functional markers such as CD4, CD8 and FOXP3 were not captured by bulk genomic DNA sequencing of unsorted cells. Analysis by tumor subtype was prevented by the small cohort size. Enriched TCRB sequences shared across patients were mostly commonly generated sequences, unlikely to play an important role in the tumor microenvironment. Approximately 2.5-fold higher T cell density and higher clonality were observed in tumors than in adjacent normal breast tissue.

Adjacent normal breast tissue was collected about 2-4 cm away from the tumor, rinsed in PBS and stored in prechilled RNAlater. Because of high lipid content and low cell density, about 85-300 mg of normal breast tissue was often needed to obtain sufficient DNA. The study profiled bulk TCR beta-chain repertoires in matched peripheral blood, tumor and adjacent normal breast tissue taken from fewer than 20 patients with early-stage breast cancer. Genomic DNA was extracted with the Qiagen AllPrep DNA/RNA Mini kit. To note about this clone: Its specific antigen is unknown. No base quality information exists; no much larger clone differs at one position.

Every sample was amplified as two independent genomic DNA replicates, using around 0.46 ug for blood and about 1.5 ug for tumor or normal breast. Following the manufacturer's instructions, the ImmunoSeq Intro kit was used to carry out TCRB sequencing on genomic DNA. Multiplex PCR was run for roughly 31 cycles using proprietary primers and spike-in control sequences for absolute quantification. Single-end 150-bp reads were used to sequence an 87-bp fragment spanning the CDR3 and the flanking V and J genes. Each lane of an Illumina MiSeq using version 3.0 chemistry carried seven multiplexed samples, with two replicates per sample. Regarding the original processing steps: Raw data were processed with the vendor's proprietary pipeline, and both replicates were merged into a single result per sample. Productive rearrangements sharing the V-gene family, CDR3 amino acid sequence and J-gene segment were defined as clonotypes. Clonality was calculated as 1 minus the normalized Shannon entropy (Pielou evenness) of TCRB abundances. To estimate T cell density, the total number of templates was divided by the input cell count, which was inferred from how much DNA went in. Total repertoire diversity and clonality were estimated with Recon using default parameters. A clonotype counted as tumor-enriched if its abundance in tumor exceeded 0.1% and was at least 32-fold higher than its abundance in normal breast. Here the immuneACCESS table is served through TCRdb, limited to in-frame sequences with V and J called. Missing clones are a known gap in these copies; in checked studies unresolved V genes cover under half, and the rest lacks a known reason. The V and J calls and clone size were taken over from that table, and D and trimming were inferred from the DNA. In this sample the table shows about 8,400 clones, roughly 80% of which occur a single time. The top ten clones comprise approximately 9% of the sample.

The CDR3 holds 15 amino acids from the cysteine to the phenylalanine. The entry retains the CDR3 DNA only, 45 bases that are in frame from base 1. The V end loses 4 bases and the J end loses 8 bases, and a stretch of 18 bases separates them. Via the germline V gene, CDR1 is ENHRY and CDR2 SYGVKD. The chain was built from TRBV10-3 and TRBJ2-1; TRBD2 is a weak D gene call, 5 bases matching. Sequencing was performed on normal breast tissue next to the tumor. This TCR came from a person between 60 and 69 years old with breast cancer. The nucleotide sequence is TGTGCCATCAGTGGGAGGATGCCCCAATCCCATGAGCAGTTCTTC. Translation gives CAISGRMPQSHEQFF.